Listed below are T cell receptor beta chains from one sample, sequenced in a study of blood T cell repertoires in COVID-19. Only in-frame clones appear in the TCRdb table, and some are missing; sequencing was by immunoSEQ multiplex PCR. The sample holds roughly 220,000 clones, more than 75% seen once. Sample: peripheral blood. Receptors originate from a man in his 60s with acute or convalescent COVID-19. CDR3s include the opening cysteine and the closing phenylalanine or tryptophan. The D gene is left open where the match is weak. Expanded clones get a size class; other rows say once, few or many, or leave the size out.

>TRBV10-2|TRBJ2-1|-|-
TGCGCCAGCAGGCATGATAGCTCCTACAATGAGCAGTTCTTC
CASRHDSSYNEQFF
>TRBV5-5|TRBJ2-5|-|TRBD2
TGTGCCAGCAGGGGACTAGCGGGGTTGGAGACCCAGTACTTC
CASRGLAGLETQYF
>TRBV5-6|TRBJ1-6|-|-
TGTGCCAGCAGCTTGGACCAGGGGAATTCACCCCTCCACTTT
CASSLDQGNSPLHF
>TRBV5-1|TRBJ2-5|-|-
TGCGCCAGCAGCTTGGGTCCTGAGGGGGTCCAAGAGACCCAGTACTTC
CASSLGPEGVQETQYF
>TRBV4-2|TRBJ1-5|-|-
TGTGCCAGCAGCCCCAGCGGGGGGGCCGATCAGCCCCAGCATTTT
CASSPSGGADQPQHF
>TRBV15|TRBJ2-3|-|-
TGTGCCACCAGCAGTCGGGGAGAAAGCACAGATACGCAGTATTTT
CATSSRGESTDTQYF
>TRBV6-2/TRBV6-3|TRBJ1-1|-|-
TGTGCCAGCAGTAGGACAGCCAACACTGAAGCTTTCTTT
CASSRTANTEAFF
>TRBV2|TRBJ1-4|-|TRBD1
TGTGCCAGCAGCGACCGACCTACAGGGGCGGGTGGGGAAAAACTGTTTTTT
CASSDRPTGAGGEKLFF
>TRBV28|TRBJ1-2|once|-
TGTGCCAGCAGTTTAACTCTGAACTATGGCTACACCTTC
CASSLTLNYGYTF
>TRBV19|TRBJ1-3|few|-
TGTGCCAGTAGGGGACAAGCGTACTCTGGAAACACCATATATTTT
CASRGQAYSGNTIYF
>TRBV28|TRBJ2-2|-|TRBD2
TGTGCCACGTTAGCGGGGGGGCAAACCGGGGAGCTGTTTTTT
CATLAGGQTGELFF
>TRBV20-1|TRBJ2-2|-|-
TGCAGTGCTAAAGGACAGAGGGAGCTGTTTTTT
CSAKGQRELFF
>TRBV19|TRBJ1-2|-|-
TGTGCCAGTAGTCCCGGGACTAAGGGCTACACCTTC
CASSPGTKGYTF
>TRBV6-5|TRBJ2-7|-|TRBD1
TGTGCCAGCAGTTACGGACAGGAGTGGAACGAGCAGTACTTC
CASSYGQEWNEQYF
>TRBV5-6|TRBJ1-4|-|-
TGTGCCAGCAGCCCCGGGACCAGGGGTGAAAAACTGTTTTTT
CASSPGTRGEKLFF
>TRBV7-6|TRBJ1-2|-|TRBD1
TGTGCCAGCAGCCCAGGGTCCCAGGGGGCGGGCTATGGCTACACCTTC
CASSPGSQGAGYGYTF
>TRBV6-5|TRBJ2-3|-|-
TGTGCCAGCAGTTACGGGCGGACTAGCACAGATACGCAGTATTTT
CASSYGRTSTDTQYF
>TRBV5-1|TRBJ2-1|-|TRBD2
TGCGCCAGCAGCTTGAGGACTAGCGGGGGACTCTACAATGAGCAGTTCTTC
CASSLRTSGGLYNEQFF
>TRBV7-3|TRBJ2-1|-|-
TGTGCCAGCAGCCCCTCCCTGAGGGGGGGCCTTGATGAGCAGTTCTTC
CASSPSLRGGLDEQFF
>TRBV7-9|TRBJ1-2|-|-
TGTGCCAGCAGCCGCGGGGGGCGCGACTATGGCTACACCTTC
CASSRGGRDYGYTF
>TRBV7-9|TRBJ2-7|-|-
TGTGCCAGCAGCGCAAGGACAGTGGGGACCTACGAGCAGTACTTC
CASSARTVGTYEQYF
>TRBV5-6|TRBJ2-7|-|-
TGTGCCAGCAGCTTGTATGGGGCCAAAGTGGAGCAGTACTTC
CASSLYGAKVEQYF
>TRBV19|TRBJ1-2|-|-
TGTGCCAGTAGTCAGCAGGGTGACTATGGCTACACCTTC
CASSQQGDYGYTF
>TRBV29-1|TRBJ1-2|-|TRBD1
TGCAGCGTTGGCCAGACAGGGGGTGAGCACTATGGCTACACCTTC
CSVGQTGGEHYGYTF
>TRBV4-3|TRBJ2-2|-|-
TGCGCCAGCAGCCAAGAGACAGCCGGCGGGGAGCTGTTTTTT
CASSQETAGGELFF
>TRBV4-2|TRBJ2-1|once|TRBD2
TGTGCCAGCAGCCAAGATCTAAGCGGGGGGGCCGGCAATGAGCAGTTCTTC
CASSQDLSGGAGNEQFF
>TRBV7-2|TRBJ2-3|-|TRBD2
TGTGCCAGCACCGAGGACGGGACTAGCGCTGCAGATACGCAGTATTTT
CASTEDGTSAADTQYF
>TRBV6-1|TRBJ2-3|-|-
TGTGCCAGCAGTGAGGGCTTATATACAGATACGCAGTATTTT
CASSEGLYTDTQYF
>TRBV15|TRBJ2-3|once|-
TGTGCCACCAGCAGAGATCGTCAGGGCCGGTCGGATACGCAGTATTTT
CATSRDRQGRSDTQYF
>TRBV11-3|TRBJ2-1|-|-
TGTGCCAGCAGCTTAGGCGGCAGCCACAATGAGCAGTTCTTC
CASSLGGSHNEQFF
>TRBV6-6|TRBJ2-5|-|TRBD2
TGTGCCACCGAATTCGGGGTAGCGGGATTAACCCAGTACTTC
CATEFGVAGLTQYF
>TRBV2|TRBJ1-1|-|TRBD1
TGTGCCAGCAGTCCGGGACAGGGAAGCAGAATGAACACTGAAGCTTTCTTT
CASSPGQGSRMNTEAFF
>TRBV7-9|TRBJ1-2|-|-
TGTGCCAGCAGCCCGACAGTCTATAACTATGGCTACACCTTC
CASSPTVYNYGYTF
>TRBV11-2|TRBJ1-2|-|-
TGTGCCAGCAGCCGAAAGGGGATCAAGCCCGGCTATGGCTACACCTTC
CASSRKGIKPGYGYTF
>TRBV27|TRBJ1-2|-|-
TGTGCCAGCAGTCCGTACTCAGGAAACTATGGCTACACCTTC
CASSPYSGNYGYTF